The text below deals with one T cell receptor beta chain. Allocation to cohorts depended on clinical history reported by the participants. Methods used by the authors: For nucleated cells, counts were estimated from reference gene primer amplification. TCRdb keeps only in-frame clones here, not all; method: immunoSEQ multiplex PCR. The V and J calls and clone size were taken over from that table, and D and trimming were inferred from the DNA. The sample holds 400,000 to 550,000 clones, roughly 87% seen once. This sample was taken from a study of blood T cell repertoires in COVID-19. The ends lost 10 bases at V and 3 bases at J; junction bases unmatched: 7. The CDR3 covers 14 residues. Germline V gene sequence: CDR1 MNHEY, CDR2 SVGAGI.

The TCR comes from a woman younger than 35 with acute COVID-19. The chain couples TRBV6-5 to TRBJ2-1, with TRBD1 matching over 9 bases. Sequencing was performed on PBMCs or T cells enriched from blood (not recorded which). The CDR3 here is CAIGRDRDYNEQFF. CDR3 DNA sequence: TGTGCCATCGGTCGGGACAGGGACTACAATGAGCAGTTCTTC.